This TCR beta chain was sequenced for a study of T cells in Graves' hyperthyroidism and ophthalmopathy. Looking at the study overall: Prior to any treatment, at the point of initial diagnosis, peripheral blood was collected. General study points: Most clonotypes that expanded in the thyroid above 0.001 also showed up in blood.

Germline V gives CDR1 SGHNT, CDR2 YENEEA. This CDR3 contains 14 residues. The germline V and J ends were trimmed by 4 bases and 3 bases, with 10 bases remaining between them. This clonotype was recorded many times. The target antigen is unknown. There were TCR beta CDR3 regions amplified from RNA transcripts. The HTBI primer set served for first-round RT-PCR of the TCR CDR3. TCRdb reprocessed the multiplex PCR reads via MiXCR and lists one record per CDR3 protein. The sample lists under 750,000 distinct CDR3 sequences; around 19% were seen once. The chain couples TRBV11-3 to TRBJ2-1; D not certain. This clonotype originated in a woman aged 45-65 years with Graves' hyperthyroidism that later progressed to Graves' ophthalmopathy. The sequenced sample consisted of blood. The CDR3 DNA is TGTGCCAGCAGCTCAGACTTACTCTACAATGAGCAGTTCTTC. This encodes CASSSDLLYNEQFF.